A single sample gave rise to the 30 T cell receptor beta chains below, sequenced in a study of CD4+ T cells in melanoma. TCRdb's copy holds only in-frame clones and misses some; the assay was immunoSEQ multiplex PCR. The repertoire holds thousands of clones, with just under 70% as singletons. The sequenced sample was cells from a culture (not recorded whether cultured in vitro). The origin of the receptors is a human donor with melanoma.

CDR3 coding DNA: TGTGCCAGCAGTCCCCTGGCGGGGGTCGGCAATGAGCAGTTCTTC. Its protein product is CASSPLAGVGNEQFF. The rearrangement links TRBV6-2 or TRBV6-3 to TRBJ2-1, with TRBD2 matching 7 bases. The CDR3 contains 15 residues. CDR1 and CDR2 (germline): MNHEY, SVGEGT. The V gene end was trimmed by 5 bases and the J gene end by 6 bases; junction bases not matched to a gene: 10.

This clone was observed a single time. The J gene is TRBJ2-2, the V gene TRBV5-1; 12 bases are shared with TRBD1. The CDR3 length is 18 residues. The ends lost 0 bases at V and 6 bases at J; junction bases unmatched: 9. The germline V gene encodes CDR1 SGHRS and CDR2 YFSETQ. The CDR3 nucleotides are TGCGCCAGCAGCTTGGGCGGGACAGGGGGCGTGAGCGCCGGGGAGCTGTTTTTT. Protein product: CASSLGGTGGVSAGELFF. The variable domain in full, completed from reference TRBV5-1 and TRBJ2-2, reads KAGVTQTPRYLIKTRGQQVTLSCSPISGHRSVSWYQQTPGQGLQFLFEYFSETQRNKGNFPGRFSGRQFSNSRSEMNVSTLELGDSALYLCASSLGGTGGVSAGELFFGEGSRLTVL.

The chain carries TRBV5-4 and TRBJ1-6; D is perhaps TRBD1 (6 bases). Germline V gives CDR1 SGHNT, CDR2 YYREEE (reference sequence). The CDR3 has 14 residues. V lost 0 bases and J 8 bases, leaving 9 bases between the germline ends. The CDR3 protein is CASSLAYRDSPLHF. The DNA of the CDR3 is TGTGCCAGCAGCTTGGCCTACAGGGATTCACCCCTCCACTTT.

This clone is termed medium-sized. J is TRBJ2-1 and V is TRBV29-1; 7 bases agree with TRBD1. V shed 6 bases and J 2 bases; nucleotides not matched to a gene: 13. Germline V CDR1 and CDR2: SQVTM, ANQGSEA. The CDR3 contains 16 residues. CDR3: CSVEPWDRKTYNEQFF. CDR3 DNA sequence: TGCAGCGTCGAACCCTGGGACAGAAAGACCTACAATGAGCAGTTCTTC.

This chain connects TRBV6-6 to TRBJ2-1, with D unresolved. The germline gives CDR1 MNHNY, CDR2 SVGAGI (reference sequence). V lost 5 bases and J 9 bases, leaving 11 bases between the germline ends. The CDR3 extends over 12 amino acids. CDR3 DNA: TGTGCCAGCAGTCCTTCCCCGTCTGAGCAGTTCTTC. Residues: CASSPSPSEQFF.

The chain links TRBV5-1 to TRBJ2-7; 8 positions match TRBD1. The CDR3 runs to 14 residues. V was pared by 3 bases and J by 5 bases, with 7 bases of the junction left unmatched. Looked up from germline, CDR1 is SGHRS and CDR2 is YFSETQ. CDR3 protein: CASSSRTGPDEQYF. The CDR3 DNA is TGCGCCAGCAGCTCCCGGACAGGGCCCGACGAGCAGTACTTC.

The J gene is TRBJ2-7, the V gene TRBV28; TRBD1 matches 12 bases. V lost 3 bases to trimming and J lost 7 bases; unmatched junction nucleotides: 19. The CDR3 runs 19 residues. CDR1 and CDR2 (germline): MDHEN, SYDVKM. The CDR3 sequence is CASSFIQGALGQGAEEQYF. CDR3 in DNA: TGTGCCAGCAGTTTCATCCAAGGGGCCCTGGGACAGGGGGCTGAAGAGCAGTACTTC.

The CDR3 DNA sequence: TGTGCCAGTAGTATTAGCCCCACCGCCGGGGAGCTGTTTTTT. Encoded protein: CASSISPTAGELFF. V is TRBV19 and J is TRBJ2-2; D uncertain. This CDR3 has 14 residues. V gave up 3 bases and J gave up 6 bases, with 11 bases separating them. Germline values: CDR1 LNHDA, CDR2 SQIVND (reference sequence).

By share of the sample, this clone is medium-sized. This chain joins TRBV16 and TRBJ2-1, with D perhaps assigned TRBD1 or TRBD2 (5 bases each). The CDR3 covers 14 residues. The V end lost 7 bases, the J end lost 5 bases, and 15 bases lay between the germline ends. Germline V gene lookup returns CDR1 KGHSY and CDR2 FQNENV. CDR3 region: CASTPGPGHNEQFF. DNA for the CDR3: TGTGCCAGCACCCCGGGACCCGGGCACAATGAGCAGTTCTTC.

V gene TRBV14 combines with J gene TRBJ2-1, with 9 bases matching TRBD2. CDR1 is SGHDN and CDR2 is FVKESK in the germline V gene. The junction had 3 bases not matched to a gene; V was cut back by 3 bases and J by 3 bases. CDR3 length equals 15 residues. CDR3 residues: CASSHERGDYNEQFF. In DNA, the CDR3 is TGTGCCAGCAGCCACGAGCGGGGGGACTACAATGAGCAGTTCTTC. Supplemented by reference TRBV14 and TRBJ2-1, the full variable domain reads EAGVTQFPSHSVIEKGQTVTLRCDPISGHDNLYWYRRVMGKEIKFLLHFVKESKQDESGMPNNRFLAERTGGTYSTLKVQPAELEDSGVYFCASSHERGDYNEQFFGPGTRLTVL.

The V call is TRBV19, the J call TRBJ1-1; the D is unclear. Germline CDR1 is LNHDA and CDR2 is SQIVND (reference sequence). V was trimmed by 4 bases and J by 3 bases, leaving 12 bases between them. This CDR3 contains 14 residues. In DNA form, the CDR3 reads TGTGCCAGTAGTACGCCACAGCGGTACACTGAAGCTTTCTTT. Its translation is CASSTPQRYTEAFF.

The chain has TRBV7-9 and TRBJ2-7, with 7 bases lining up with TRBD1. From germline, CDR1 is SEHNR and CDR2 FQNEAQ (reference sequence). The CDR3 runs 14 residues. J was trimmed by 2 bases and V by 5 bases; bases with no gene match: 6. The chain's CDR3 is CASSRGLRTYEQYF. The CDR3 DNA sequence: TGTGCCAGCAGCAGGGGGCTTAGGACCTACGAGCAGTACTTC.

J is TRBJ2-3 and V is TRBV19; tentatively, D is TRBD1 or TRBD2 (5 bases each). Deletions cut 5 bases from V and 7 bases from J, with 13 bases between. Germline V lookup: CDR1 LNHDA, CDR2 SQIVND (reference sequence). This CDR3 contains 13 residues. CDR3 in amino acids: CASSASEGNTQYF. In DNA, the CDR3 is TGTGCCAGTAGTGCCTCTGAGGGGAATACGCAGTATTTT.

The chain uses TRBV7-9 and TRBJ2-1; 7 nucleotides align to TRBD1. The trim removed 5 bases at V and 0 bases at J, leaving 7 bases unmatched. The CDR3 loop spans 16 amino acids. The V gene's germline CDR1 is SEHNR and CDR2 FQNEAQ (reference sequence). The CDR3 DNA follows: TGTGCCAGCAGCCCTAGACAGGGTACCTCCTACAATGAGCAGTTCTTC. This codes for CASSPRQGTSYNEQFF.

The chain uses TRBV11-2 and TRBJ2-5; no reliable D call. Trimming left V 4 bases short and J 0 bases short, with 15 bases between. CDR3 length: 16 amino acids. CDR1 is SGHAT, CDR2 FQNNGV, per germline. CDR3: CASSSVGGRDQETQYF. The CDR3 bases are TGTGCCAGCAGCTCGGTAGGTGGACGGGACCAAGAGACCCAGTACTTC. The full variable domain, with the rest looked up from reference TRBV11-2 and TRBJ2-5, is EAGVAQSPRYKIIEKRQSVAFWCNPISGHATLYWYQQILGQGPKLLIQFQNNGVVDDSQLPKDRFSAERLKGVDSTLKIQPAKLEDSAVYLCASSSVGGRDQETQYFGPGTRLLVL.

The V and J genes are TRBV25-1 and TRBJ1-2, with TRBD1 as a possible D gene (6 bases). Trimming removed 2 bases from V and 1 base from J, with 8 bases in between. The CDR3 extends over 14 amino acids. Germline CDR1 MGHDK, CDR2 SYGVNS. The CDR3 coding sequence is TGTGCCAGCAGTGAACAGGGGTATAACTATGGCTACACCTTC. Its translation: CASSEQGYNYGYTF.

In its sample, this clone was seen a few times. The genes are TRBV9 and TRBJ1-2; 7 nucleotides line up with TRBD1. Germline assignment: CDR1 SGDLS and CDR2 YYNGEE. The trim removed 3 bases at V and 5 bases at J, leaving 10 bases unmatched. The CDR3 spans 15 residues. The CDR3 nucleotides read TGTGCCAGCAGCGGGCTCAGGGGACAGTCTTATGGCTACACCTTC. This codes for CASSGLRGQSYGYTF.

The chain employs TRBV6-1 and TRBJ2-7; no reliable D call. V was pared by 2 bases and J by 4 bases, with 6 bases between. Germline assignment: CDR1 MNHNS and CDR2 SASEGT. This CDR3 region has 12 residues. CDR3: CASSEMGYEQYF. CDR3 nucleotide sequence: TGTGCCAGCAGTGAAATGGGTTACGAGCAGTACTTC.

This clone appeared a single time. The chain has TRBV2 and TRBJ2-1, with D hard to call. The CDR3 contains 14 residues. The germline gives CDR1 SNHLY, CDR2 FYNNEI. Trimming cost V 3 bases and J 4 bases, with 10 bases left between them. The CDR3 bases are TGTGCCAGCAGTGATTCCAAGGAATACAATGAGCAGTTCTTC. Its protein is CASSDSKEYNEQFF. Looking up the rest from reference TRBV2 and TRBJ2-1 gives the full variable domain: EPEVTQTPSHQVTQMGQEVILRCVPISNHLYFYWYRQILGQKVEFLVSFYNNEISEKSEIFDDQFSVERPDGSNFTLKIRSTKLEDSAMYFCASSDSKEYNEQFFGPGTRLTVL.

The chain is built from TRBV3-1 (or the pseudogene TRBV3-2) and TRBJ2-2; D is uncertain. Trimming removed 0 bases from V and 7 bases from J, with 12 bases in between. This CDR3 is built from 15 residues. Germline V gene sequence: CDR1 LGHDT, CDR2 YNNKEL (reference sequence). The CDR3 loop is CASSQEGYLSGELFF. As DNA, the CDR3 is TGTGCCAGCAGCCAAGAGGGCTACCTAAGCGGGGAGCTGTTTTTT.

This clone has just a few counts. CDR3 bases: TGCGCCAGCAGCTTGGGGGCGGACACGGGTAATTCACCCCTCCACTTT. Translated: CASSLGADTGNSPLHF. The J gene is TRBJ1-6, the V gene TRBV5-1, with D possibly TRBD1 on 5 matching bases. V dropped 0 bases and J dropped 6 bases, with 13 bases sitting between them. This CDR3 has 16 residues. CDR1 is SGHRS, CDR2 YFSETQ, per germline.

V and J are TRBV2 and TRBJ1-5, with 7 nucleotides matching TRBD1. Germline CDR1 SNHLY, CDR2 FYNNEI. With V trimmed by 7 bases and J by 1 base, 7 bases remained unmatched. The CDR3 is 15 amino acids. DNA of the CDR3: TGTGCCAGCATGAGGGACAGAACGAGCAATCAGCCCCAGCATTTT. Translation: CASMRDRTSNQPQHF.

This clone ranks as large (0.1 to 1%). The DNA is left out, because the CDR3 cannot be placed on it with certainty; the CDR3 is given as TCRdb lists it. V and J are TRBV3-1 (or the pseudogene TRBV3-2) and TRBJ2-5; TRBD2, the table's D call, lacks a check against the DNA. In germline, CDR1 is LGHDT, CDR2 YNNKEL (reference sequence). The CDR3 sequence runs 18 residues, both termini included. This CDR3 reads CASSRQGLTLWQLETQYF.

This chain links TRBV20-1 with TRBJ1-4; D remains unclear. Trimming removed 4 bases at V and 8 bases at J, with 8 bases between. The CDR3 is 11 residues long. Germline V gives CDR1 DFQATT, CDR2 SNEGSKA (reference sequence). The CDR3 is CSATSVEKLFF. CDR3 sequence (DNA): TGCAGTGCTACATCCGTGGAAAAACTGTTTTTT.

The rearrangement uses TRBV4-1 and TRBJ2-4; TRBD2 is a possible D gene (6 bases). CDR3 length: 17 residues. The germline CDR1 and CDR2 sequences are MGHRA and YSYEKL. V lost 1 base to trimming and J lost 0 bases, with 13 bases between them. CDR3 in DNA: TGCGCCAGCAGCCAAGGCGGTGGGGGGAGAGCCAAAAACATTCAGTACTTC. The encoded protein is CASSQGGGGRAKNIQYF.

V gene TRBV20-1 combines with J gene TRBJ1-1; the D gene is possibly TRBD1 (5 bases). Germline V gene lookup returns CDR1 DFQATT and CDR2 SNEGSKA (reference sequence). The CDR3 contains 15 residues. The V gene lost 3 bases and the J gene lost 0 bases, with 14 bases spanning the gap. In DNA form, the CDR3 reads TGCAGTGCTAGTTTCAGGTGGGGGATGAACACTGAAGCTTTCTTT. It yields the protein CSASFRWGMNTEAFF.

The chain recombines TRBV7-3 with TRBJ2-1, with 7 bases identical to TRBD2. This CDR3 is built from 12 residues. Germline trimming cut 3 bases from V and 7 bases from J; bases unmatched to any gene: 0. From germline, CDR1 is SGHTA and CDR2 FQGTGA. CDR3 residues: CASSLRGNEQFF. CDR3 in DNA: TGTGCCAGCAGCTTGCGGGGGAATGAGCAGTTCTTC.

The gene calls are TRBV20-1 and TRBJ2-1; 11 bases map to TRBD2. V trimming: 3 bases; J trimming: 4 bases; junction bases outside the gene matches: 8. The CDR3 spans 16 residues. CDR1 is DFQATT and CDR2 is SNEGSKA in the germline V gene (reference sequence). The CDR3 here is CSASGGLAGGYNEQFF. The DNA for the CDR3 is TGCAGTGCTAGTGGGGGGCTAGCGGGGGGATACAATGAGCAGTTCTTC.

V usage is TRBV12-5 and J usage is TRBJ1-4; TRBD1 matches at 9 bases. J lost 8 bases, V lost 2 bases, and 6 bases had no gene match. CDR1 and CDR2 from the germline V gene are LGHNT and FRNRAP. There are 15 residues in the CDR3. The CDR3 here is CASGLLGTGMEKLFF. CDR3 nucleotide sequence: TGTGCTAGTGGTTTGTTGGGGACAGGGATGGAAAAACTGTTTTTT.

The chain links TRBV18 to TRBJ2-1; possibly TRBD1 for D (6 bases). This CDR3 is 15 amino acids long. From germline, CDR1 is KGHSH and CDR2 LQKENI. The V and J ends lost 2 bases and 5 bases respectively, with 13 bases between them. For the CDR3, the DNA is TGTGCCAGCTCACCATCCGTGGGGGCCGACAATGAGCAGTTCTTC. This codes for CASSPSVGADNEQFF. The full variable domain, rest sourced from reference TRBV18 and TRBJ2-1, is NAGVMQNPRHLVRRRGQEARLRCSPMKGHSHVYWYRQLPEEGLKFMVYLQKENIIDESGMPKERFSAEFPKEGPSILRIQQVVRGDSAAYFCASSPSVGADNEQFFGPGTRLTVL.